The rows below give T cell receptor beta chains drawn from one sample of a study of control samples from healthy donors and cancer patients. Here immunoSEQ multiplex PCR was the method, and the copy in TCRdb shows in-frame clones only, minus some. The sample includes about 140,000 clones, roughly 89% of them seen just once. The specimen sequenced was blood. All receptors derive from a young man in good health. The CDR3 runs from the conserved cysteine through the conserved F or W. A D gene is named only where the DNA matches it firmly. Clone size appears in some rows only: once, few, many, or a class for an expanded clone.

j_gene: TRBJ1-6; v_gene: TRBV2; abundance: NA; d_gene: TRBD1; CDR3aa: CASTRQGSGSPLHF; CDR3nt: TGTGCCAGCACCCGACAGGGGTCCGGTTCACCCCTCCACTTT
j_gene: TRBJ1-4; v_gene: TRBV5-1; abundance: NA; d_gene: TRBD1; CDR3aa: CASSRGQGNEKLFF; CDR3nt: TGCGCCAGCAGCCGAGGACAGGGAAATGAAAAACTGTTTTTT
j_gene: TRBJ2-3; v_gene: TRBV6-4; abundance: NA; d_gene: TRBD2; CDR3aa: CASSPRGGPTDTQYF; CDR3nt: TGTGCCAGCAGTCCACGGGGGGGCCCTACAGATACGCAGTATTTT
j_gene: TRBJ2-5; v_gene: TRBV12-3/TRBV12-4; abundance: NA; d_gene: NA; CDR3aa: CASSFGVETQYF; CDR3nt: TGTGCCAGCAGTTTCGGGGTAGAGACCCAGTACTTC
j_gene: TRBJ2-1; v_gene: TRBV19; abundance: NA; d_gene: TRBD1; CDR3aa: CASSIEQGGSYNEQFF; CDR3nt: TGTGCCAGTAGTATAGAACAGGGGGGCTCCTACAATGAGCAGTTCTTC
j_gene: TRBJ1-6; v_gene: TRBV13; abundance: NA; d_gene: NA; CDR3aa: CASSLGRVGEESPLHF; CDR3nt: TGTGCCAGCAGCTTAGGCCGGGTCGGGGAAGAATCACCCCTCCACTTT
j_gene: TRBJ1-3; v_gene: TRBV7-9; abundance: once; d_gene: TRBD1; CDR3aa: CASSWNRGSGNTIYF; CDR3nt: TGTGCCAGCAGCTGGAACAGGGGGTCTGGAAACACCATATATTTT
j_gene: TRBJ1-5; v_gene: TRBV7-9; abundance: NA; d_gene: TRBD1; CDR3aa: CASSTDRAQPQHF; CDR3nt: TGTGCCAGCAGCACCGACAGGGCGCAGCCCCAGCATTTT
j_gene: TRBJ1-2; v_gene: TRBV30; abundance: NA; d_gene: NA; CDR3aa: CAWTKGSYGYTF; CDR3nt: TGTGCCTGGACCAAGGGCAGCTATGGCTACACCTTC
j_gene: TRBJ2-3; v_gene: TRBV21-1; abundance: NA; d_gene: NA; CDR3aa: CASSKGWGRATDTQYF; CDR3nt: TGTGCCAGCAGCAAAGGATGGGGCAGGGCCACAGATACGCAGTATTTT
j_gene: TRBJ1-1; v_gene: TRBV2; abundance: few; d_gene: NA; CDR3aa: CASSGMQGRTEAFF; CDR3nt: TGTGCCAGCAGTGGGATGCAGGGTCGGACTGAAGCTTTCTTT
j_gene: TRBJ1-2; v_gene: TRBV5-5; abundance: many; d_gene: NA; CDR3aa: CASSRPVGANYGYTF; CDR3nt: TGTGCCAGCAGCCGCCCGGTAGGGGCTAACTATGGCTACACCTTC
j_gene: TRBJ1-2; v_gene: TRBV9; abundance: NA; d_gene: TRBD1; CDR3aa: CASSAGTGDYGYTF; CDR3nt: TGTGCCAGCAGCGCAGGGACAGGGGACTATGGCTACACCTTC
j_gene: TRBJ2-1; v_gene: TRBV28; abundance: NA; d_gene: NA; CDR3aa: CASSPVGVIVREQFF; CDR3nt: TGTGCCAGCAGTCCCGTGGGGGTGATAGTACGTGAGCAGTTCTTC
j_gene: TRBJ1-5; v_gene: TRBV5-6; abundance: NA; d_gene: NA; CDR3aa: CASSLRSGEAMDQPQHF; CDR3nt: TGTGCCAGCAGCTTGAGGTCAGGGGAGGCAATGGATCAGCCCCAGCATTTT
j_gene: TRBJ1-4; v_gene: TRBV7-2; abundance: NA; d_gene: NA; CDR3aa: CASSLGPGIGEKLFF; CDR3nt: TGTGCCAGCAGCTTGGGCCCAGGGATCGGTGAAAAACTGTTTTTT
j_gene: TRBJ2-2; v_gene: TRBV14; abundance: NA; d_gene: NA; CDR3aa: CASSQGYGGELFF; CDR3nt: TGTGCCAGCAGCCAAGGATATGGCGGGGAGCTGTTTTTT
j_gene: TRBJ2-5; v_gene: TRBV2; abundance: NA; d_gene: NA; CDR3aa: CASSPDLSQETQYF; CDR3nt: TGTGCCAGCAGCCCGGACCTAAGTCAAGAGACCCAGTACTTC
j_gene: TRBJ1-1; v_gene: TRBV7-2; abundance: NA; d_gene: TRBD1; CDR3aa: CASIVNGQGGTEAFF; CDR3nt: TGTGCCAGCATCGTAAACGGACAGGGTGGTACTGAAGCTTTCTTT
j_gene: TRBJ2-3; v_gene: TRBV5-1; abundance: NA; d_gene: NA; CDR3aa: CASSLVIRGGTDTQYF; CDR3nt: TGCGCCAGCAGCTTGGTTATTCGGGGTGGCACAGATACGCAGTATTTT
j_gene: TRBJ1-3; v_gene: TRBV11-2; abundance: NA; d_gene: NA; CDR3aa: CASSLFSGGNTIYF; CDR3nt: TGTGCCAGTAGCTTGTTCTCCGGTGGAAACACCATATATTTT
j_gene: TRBJ2-3; v_gene: TRBV9; abundance: NA; d_gene: NA; CDR3aa: CASSVVEGTRTDTQYF; CDR3nt: TGTGCCAGCAGCGTAGTTGAAGGAACTCGCACAGATACGCAGTATTTT
j_gene: TRBJ1-1; v_gene: TRBV19; abundance: NA; d_gene: NA; CDR3aa: CASSIETEAFF; CDR3nt: TGTGCCAGTAGTATCGAGACTGAAGCTTTCTTT
j_gene: TRBJ2-3; v_gene: TRBV6-5; abundance: NA; d_gene: TRBD1; CDR3aa: CASNPTGSTDTQYF; CDR3nt: TGTGCCAGCAACCCGACAGGGAGCACAGATACGCAGTATTTT
j_gene: TRBJ2-7; v_gene: TRBV10-3; abundance: few; d_gene: TRBD1; CDR3aa: CATKLRQGPYEQYF; CDR3nt: TGTGCCACCAAACTCCGACAGGGGCCTTACGAGCAGTACTTC
j_gene: TRBJ1-4; v_gene: TRBV4-3; abundance: NA; d_gene: NA; CDR3aa: CASSPRAGGEKLFF; CDR3nt: TGCGCCAGCAGCCCGCGAGCTGGGGGTGAAAAACTGTTTTTT
j_gene: TRBJ1-1; v_gene: TRBV7-6; abundance: NA; d_gene: NA; CDR3aa: CASSLAGEDTEAFF; CDR3nt: TGTGCCAGCAGCTTAGCAGGGGAGGACACTGAAGCTTTCTTT
j_gene: TRBJ1-2; v_gene: TRBV10-2; abundance: NA; d_gene: NA; CDR3aa: CASKEQKGNYGYTF; CDR3nt: TGCGCCAGCAAGGAACAGAAGGGAAACTATGGCTACACCTTC
j_gene: TRBJ1-1; v_gene: TRBV29-1; abundance: NA; d_gene: NA; CDR3aa: CSVVNEYGAWTEAFF; CDR3nt: TGCAGCGTTGTAAACGAATATGGGGCGTGGACTGAAGCTTTCTTT
j_gene: TRBJ1-2; v_gene: TRBV2; abundance: NA; d_gene: NA; CDR3aa: CASTYTTNYGYTF; CDR3nt: TGTGCCAGCACCTACACCACTAACTATGGCTACACCTTC
j_gene: TRBJ1-1; v_gene: TRBV4-3; abundance: NA; d_gene: NA; CDR3aa: CASSLRPSPHTEAFF; CDR3nt: TGCGCCAGCAGCCTTCGGCCAAGCCCGCACACTGAAGCTTTCTTT
j_gene: TRBJ2-1; v_gene: TRBV4-3; abundance: NA; d_gene: TRBD1; CDR3aa: CASSQEQGIGNEQFF; CDR3nt: TGCGCCAGCAGCCAAGAACAGGGGATTGGTAATGAGCAGTTCTTC
j_gene: TRBJ2-7; v_gene: TRBV5-1; abundance: NA; d_gene: TRBD1; CDR3aa: CASSLGTGGSYEQYF; CDR3nt: TGCGCCAGCAGCTTAGGGACAGGGGGATCCTACGAGCAGTACTTC
j_gene: TRBJ2-7; v_gene: TRBV7-9; abundance: NA; d_gene: NA; CDR3aa: CASTSGFKAHEQYF; CDR3nt: TGTGCCAGCACCTCGGGCTTTAAGGCCCACGAGCAGTACTTC
j_gene: TRBJ2-5; v_gene: TRBV10-3; abundance: NA; d_gene: TRBD1; CDR3aa: CAISATGGTGETQYF; CDR3nt: TGTGCCATCAGTGCGACAGGGGGCACGGGGGAGACCCAGTACTTC
j_gene: TRBJ2-3; v_gene: TRBV9; abundance: NA; d_gene: NA; CDR3aa: CASSETVIASTDTQYF; CDR3nt: TGTGCCAGCAGCGAGACAGTTATTGCTAGCACAGATACGCAGTATTTT
j_gene: TRBJ2-5; v_gene: TRBV28; abundance: NA; d_gene: NA; CDR3aa: CASSWLRDPPYQETQYF; CDR3nt: TGTGCCAGCAGTTGGCTCCGGGACCCTCCGTACCAAGAGACCCAGTACTTC
j_gene: TRBJ1-4; v_gene: TRBV28; abundance: once; d_gene: TRBD1; CDR3aa: CASSTPGTGWEKLFF; CDR3nt: TGTGCCAGCAGTACCCCCGGGACAGGGTGGGAAAAACTGTTTTTT
j_gene: TRBJ2-1; v_gene: TRBV19; abundance: NA; d_gene: TRBD1; CDR3aa: CASSPGDRETGEQFF; CDR3nt: TGTGCCAGTAGTCCCGGGGACAGGGAGACGGGTGAGCAGTTCTTC
j_gene: TRBJ1-1; v_gene: TRBV11-1; abundance: NA; d_gene: NA; CDR3aa: CASSLVDRREGTEAFF; CDR3nt: TGTGCCAGCAGCTTAGTCGATCGCAGGGAGGGCACTGAAGCTTTCTTT